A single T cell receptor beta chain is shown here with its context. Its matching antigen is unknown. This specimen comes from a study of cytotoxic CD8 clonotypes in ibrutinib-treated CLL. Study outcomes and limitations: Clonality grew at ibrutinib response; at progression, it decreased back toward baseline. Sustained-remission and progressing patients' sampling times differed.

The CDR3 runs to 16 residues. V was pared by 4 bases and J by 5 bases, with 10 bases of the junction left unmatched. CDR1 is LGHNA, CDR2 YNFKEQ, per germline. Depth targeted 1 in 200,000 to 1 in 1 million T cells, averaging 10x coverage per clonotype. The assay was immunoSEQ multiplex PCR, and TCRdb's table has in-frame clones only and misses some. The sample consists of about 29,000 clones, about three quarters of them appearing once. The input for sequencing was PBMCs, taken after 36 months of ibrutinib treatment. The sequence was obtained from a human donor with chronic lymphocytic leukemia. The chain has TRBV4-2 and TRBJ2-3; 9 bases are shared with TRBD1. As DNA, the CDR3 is TGTGCCAGCAGCCCAGGGAGGGACAGGGCCAGAGATACGCAGTATTTT. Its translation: CASSPGRDRARDTQYF.